This T cell receptor beta chain originates from a study of blood T cell repertoires in COVID-19. As processed by the authors: Using reference gene primer amplification, nucleated cell counts were estimated. Using immunoSEQ multiplex PCR, the repertoire was profiled, and TCRdb retains in-frame clones only, with some absent. V and J calls plus clone size are reproduced from that table; the DNA served to infer D and trimming. This sample has 250,000 to 350,000 clones, with approximately 90% found just once. The germline V and J ends were trimmed by 6 bases and 5 bases, with 10 bases remaining between them. CDR3 length: 12 amino acids. CDR1 and CDR2 from the germline V gene are SNHLY and FYNNEI.

This clonotype was obtained from a woman in her 50s who had recovered from COVID-19. The chain joins TRBV2 to TRBJ1-2, with D maybe TRBD1 (5 bases). Material for sequencing was peripheral blood. CDR3 nucleotides: TGTGCCAGCAGGGGGCATTTATATGGCTACACCTTC. As protein: CASRGHLYGYTF.